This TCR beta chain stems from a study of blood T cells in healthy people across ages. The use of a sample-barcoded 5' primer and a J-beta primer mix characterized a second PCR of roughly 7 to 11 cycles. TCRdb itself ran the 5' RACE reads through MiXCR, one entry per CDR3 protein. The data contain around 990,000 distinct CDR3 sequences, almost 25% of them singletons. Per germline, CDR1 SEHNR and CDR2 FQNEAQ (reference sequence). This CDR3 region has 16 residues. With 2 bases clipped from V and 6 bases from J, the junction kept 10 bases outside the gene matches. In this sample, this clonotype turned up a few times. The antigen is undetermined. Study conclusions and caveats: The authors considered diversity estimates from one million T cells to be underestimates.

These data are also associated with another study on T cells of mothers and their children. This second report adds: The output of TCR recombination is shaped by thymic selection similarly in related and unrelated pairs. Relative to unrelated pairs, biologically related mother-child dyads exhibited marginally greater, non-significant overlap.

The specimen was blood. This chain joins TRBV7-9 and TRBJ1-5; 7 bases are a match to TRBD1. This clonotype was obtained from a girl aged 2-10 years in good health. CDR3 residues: CASSLWRQGSSQPQHF. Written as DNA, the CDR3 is TGTGCCAGCAGCTTATGGAGACAGGGATCCAGTCAGCCCCAGCATTTT.